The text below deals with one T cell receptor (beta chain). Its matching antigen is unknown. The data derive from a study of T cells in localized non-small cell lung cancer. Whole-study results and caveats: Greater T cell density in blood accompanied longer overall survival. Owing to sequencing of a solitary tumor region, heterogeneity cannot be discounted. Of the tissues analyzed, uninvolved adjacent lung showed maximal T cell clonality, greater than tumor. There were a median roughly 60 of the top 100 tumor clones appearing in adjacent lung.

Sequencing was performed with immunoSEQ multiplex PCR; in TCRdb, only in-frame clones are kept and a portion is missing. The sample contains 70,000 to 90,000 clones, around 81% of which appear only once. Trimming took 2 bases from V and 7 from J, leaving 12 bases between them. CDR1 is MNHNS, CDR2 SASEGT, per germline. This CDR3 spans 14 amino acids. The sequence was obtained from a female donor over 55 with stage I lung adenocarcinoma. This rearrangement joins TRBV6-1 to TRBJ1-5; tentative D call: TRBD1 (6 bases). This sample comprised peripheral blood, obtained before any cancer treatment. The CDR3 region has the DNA TGTGCCAGCAGTGAACATACAGGGTTCCAGCCCCAGCATTTT. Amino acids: CASSEHTGFQPQHF.